Listed below are T cell receptor beta chains from one sample, sequenced in a study of response to subunit inactivated influenza vaccine. TCRdb re-derived calls from the RT-PCR reads in MiXCR, one entry per CDR3 protein. There are hundreds of thousands of distinct CDR3 sequences in the sample; around 16% occur only once, and around 10% lies in the top ten. The sample in question was PBMCs from blood, obtained 12 days after vaccination. The source is a man aged 45-65 years who received an inactivated influenza vaccine. Each CDR3 is given with its conserved first and last residue. Fields, in order: D gene, J gene, V gene, clone size, CDR3 DNA, CDR3 protein. D genes are given only for firm matches. Clone size is shown for a subset of rows, as once, few, many or a class of expanded clone.

D gene: .; J gene: TRBJ1-1; V gene: TRBV4-2; clone size: .; CDR3 DNA: TGTGCCAGCAGTCTTTCGGGACACCTGAACACTGAAGCTTTCTTT; CDR3 protein: CASSLSGHLNTEAFF
D gene: TRBD1; J gene: TRBJ1-3; V gene: TRBV5-1; clone size: .; CDR3 DNA: TGCGCCAGCAGCTCTGGACAGGTCTCTGGAAACACCATATATTTT; CDR3 protein: CASSSGQVSGNTIYF
D gene: TRBD2; J gene: TRBJ2-1; V gene: TRBV6-2/TRBV6-3; clone size: .; CDR3 DNA: TGTGCCAGCAGTTACTCGACTAGCGGGAGTTACAATGAGCAGTTCTTC; CDR3 protein: CASSYSTSGSYNEQFF
D gene: TRBD1; J gene: TRBJ1-5; V gene: TRBV7-9; clone size: .; CDR3 DNA: TGTGCCAGCAGCTTGGACAGGGATAGCAATCAGCCCCAGCATTTT; CDR3 protein: CASSLDRDSNQPQHF
D gene: .; J gene: TRBJ2-7; V gene: TRBV21-1; clone size: .; CDR3 DNA: TGTGCCAGCAGCAAAGGGACAGATTCGAGCTACGAGCAGTACTTC; CDR3 protein: CASSKGTDSSYEQYF
D gene: .; J gene: TRBJ2-3; V gene: TRBV18; clone size: .; CDR3 DNA: TGTGCCAGCTCACCACGCACAGCCGTAAGGGATACGCAGTATTTT; CDR3 protein: CASSPRTAVRDTQYF
D gene: TRBD2; J gene: TRBJ2-1; V gene: TRBV5-1; clone size: many; CDR3 DNA: TGTGCCAGCAGCTCGGGACTAGCGGGGGGCAATGAGCAGTTCTTC; CDR3 protein: CASSSGLAGGNEQFF
D gene: TRBD1; J gene: TRBJ2-3; V gene: TRBV20-1; clone size: .; CDR3 DNA: TGCAGTGCTAGGGAGACAGGGGGCAGGATCGGCACAGATACGCAGTATTTT; CDR3 protein: CSARETGGRIGTDTQYF
D gene: .; J gene: TRBJ2-1; V gene: TRBV28; clone size: few; CDR3 DNA: TGTGCCAGCAGTTTATTTGCGTACCACAATGAGCAGTTCTTC; CDR3 protein: CASSLFAYHNEQFF
D gene: .; J gene: TRBJ2-4; V gene: TRBV19; clone size: .; CDR3 DNA: TGTACCAGTAGTTTGGGGTTGGGGAAAGCCAAAAACATTCAGTACTTC; CDR3 protein: CTSSLGLGKAKNIQYF
D gene: .; J gene: TRBJ2-1; V gene: TRBV20-1; clone size: .; CDR3 DNA: TGCAGTGCTAGAGATAAGGGGGAGGGCTACAATGAGCAGTTCTTC; CDR3 protein: CSARDKGEGYNEQFF
D gene: TRBD1; J gene: TRBJ2-7; V gene: TRBV20-1; clone size: few; CDR3 DNA: TGCAGTGCTAGAGGGGACAGAAACTACGAGCAGTACTTC; CDR3 protein: CSARGDRNYEQYF
D gene: TRBD1; J gene: TRBJ1-6; V gene: TRBV6-1; clone size: few; CDR3 DNA: TGTGCCAGCACCAGAGGGGCAGGGGGCAGGAATTCACCCCTCCACTTT; CDR3 protein: CASTRGAGGRNSPLHF
D gene: TRBD1; J gene: TRBJ1-5; V gene: TRBV12-3/TRBV12-4; clone size: many; CDR3 DNA: TGTGCCAGCAGTCGGACAGGGTTTAGCAATCAGCCCCAGCATTTT; CDR3 protein: CASSRTGFSNQPQHF
D gene: .; J gene: TRBJ2-3; V gene: TRBV12-3/TRBV12-4; clone size: .; CDR3 DNA: TGTGCCAGCAGTTTAGCCTTGTCGCCCCCCGCTCAGTATTTT; CDR3 protein: CASSLALSPPAQYF
D gene: TRBD2; J gene: TRBJ2-1; V gene: TRBV11-2; clone size: .; CDR3 DNA: TGTGCCAGCAGCCAGAGACTAGCGGGGGGCAGAAACAATGAGCAGTTCTTC; CDR3 protein: CASSQRLAGGRNNEQFF
D gene: .; J gene: TRBJ2-3; V gene: TRBV14; clone size: many; CDR3 DNA: TGTGCCAGCAGCCAACAGCGGCTAGATACGCAGTATTTT; CDR3 protein: CASSQQRLDTQYF
D gene: TRBD1; J gene: TRBJ2-7; V gene: TRBV20-1; clone size: few; CDR3 DNA: TGCAGTGCTGAGAACAGGGGCTACGAGCAGTACTTC; CDR3 protein: CSAENRGYEQYF
D gene: TRBD2; J gene: TRBJ2-7; V gene: TRBV7-9; clone size: few; CDR3 DNA: TGTGCCAGCAGCCCCGGCGGGGGGGGGAGTGAAACCTACGAGCAGTACTTC; CDR3 protein: CASSPGGGGSETYEQYF
D gene: TRBD1; J gene: TRBJ1-4; V gene: TRBV28; clone size: many; CDR3 DNA: TGTGCCAGCAGAAAAGACAGGGGCTCTGGTAATGAAAAACTGTTTTTT; CDR3 protein: CASRKDRGSGNEKLFF
D gene: .; J gene: TRBJ2-7; V gene: TRBV12-3/TRBV12-4; clone size: few; CDR3 DNA: TGTGCCAGCAGTCAAAGGGACGGCCCCTACGAGCAGTACTTC; CDR3 protein: CASSQRDGPYEQYF
D gene: TRBD2; J gene: TRBJ2-1; V gene: TRBV20-1; clone size: few; CDR3 DNA: TGCAGTGCTAGAGATAGGGCTAGCGGGGTGGGCGAGCAGTTCTTC; CDR3 protein: CSARDRASGVGEQFF
D gene: .; J gene: TRBJ1-1; V gene: TRBV4-3; clone size: few; CDR3 DNA: TGCGCCAGCAGCCAAGATAGTGGCTACGCTTCTGAAGCTTTCTTT; CDR3 protein: CASSQDSGYASEAFF
D gene: .; J gene: TRBJ2-2; V gene: TRBV7-6; clone size: few; CDR3 DNA: TGTGCCAGCAGCTTAGCGGGGACACGGAACACCGGGGAGCTGTTTTTT; CDR3 protein: CASSLAGTRNTGELFF
D gene: .; J gene: TRBJ2-7; V gene: TRBV12-3/TRBV12-4; clone size: many; CDR3 DNA: TGTGCCAGCACCACAGGGTACGAGCAGTACTTC; CDR3 protein: CASTTGYEQYF
D gene: .; J gene: TRBJ1-1; V gene: TRBV19; clone size: .; CDR3 DNA: TGTGCCAGTAAAGAATCCCGGAGAGAGAACACTGAAGCTTTCTTT; CDR3 protein: CASKESRRENTEAFF
D gene: TRBD1; J gene: TRBJ2-7; V gene: TRBV3-1; clone size: many; CDR3 DNA: TGTGCCAGCAGCAGCCGGACAGGCGGCGAGCAGTACTTC; CDR3 protein: CASSSRTGGEQYF
D gene: .; J gene: TRBJ2-4; V gene: TRBV3-1; clone size: few; CDR3 DNA: TGTGCCAGCAGCCAAGTGGAAAACATTCAGTACTTC; CDR3 protein: CASSQVENIQYF
D gene: .; J gene: TRBJ2-7; V gene: TRBV6-5; clone size: few; CDR3 DNA: TGTGCCAGCAGTTATGAGACGGGATTTACTTCCTACGAGCAGTACTTC; CDR3 protein: CASSYETGFTSYEQYF
D gene: .; J gene: TRBJ1-2; V gene: TRBV3-1; clone size: .; CDR3 DNA: TGTGCCAGCAGCCCAGTAGGATACTATGGCTACACCTTC; CDR3 protein: CASSPVGYYGYTF
D gene: TRBD2; J gene: TRBJ2-7; V gene: TRBV10-3; clone size: .; CDR3 DNA: TGTGCCATCAGGGACGGACTAGCGGGATCCGAGCAGTACTTC; CDR3 protein: CAIRDGLAGSEQYF
D gene: TRBD2; J gene: TRBJ2-5; V gene: TRBV20-1; clone size: many; CDR3 DNA: TGCAGTGCTAGCCGTTCTTCCGGGACTATACAAGAGACCCAGTACTTC; CDR3 protein: CSASRSSGTIQETQYF
D gene: .; J gene: TRBJ1-6; V gene: TRBV2; clone size: .; CDR3 DNA: TGTGCCAGCAGGGATGAAACTAATTCACCCCTCCACTTT; CDR3 protein: CASRDETNSPLHF
D gene: TRBD1; J gene: TRBJ2-7; V gene: TRBV10-1; clone size: many; CDR3 DNA: TGCGCCAGCAGTGATGGGGGACAGGGGGGAATCGAGCAGTACTTC; CDR3 protein: CASSDGGQGGIEQYF
D gene: TRBD1; J gene: TRBJ2-5; V gene: TRBV5-5; clone size: many; CDR3 DNA: TGTGCCAGCAGCTTGGGGACAGGGGTGAAGACCCAGTACTTC; CDR3 protein: CASSLGTGVKTQYF
D gene: TRBD2; J gene: TRBJ2-1; V gene: TRBV6-2/TRBV6-3; clone size: many; CDR3 DNA: TGTGCCAGCAGTTACCCCGGGACTAGCGGGTACTCCTACAATGAGCAGTTCTTC; CDR3 protein: CASSYPGTSGYSYNEQFF
D gene: TRBD2; J gene: TRBJ2-3; V gene: TRBV5-6; clone size: .; CDR3 DNA: TGTGCCAGCAGCCCACTAGCGGGAGTCGGGGATACGCAGTATTTT; CDR3 protein: CASSPLAGVGDTQYF